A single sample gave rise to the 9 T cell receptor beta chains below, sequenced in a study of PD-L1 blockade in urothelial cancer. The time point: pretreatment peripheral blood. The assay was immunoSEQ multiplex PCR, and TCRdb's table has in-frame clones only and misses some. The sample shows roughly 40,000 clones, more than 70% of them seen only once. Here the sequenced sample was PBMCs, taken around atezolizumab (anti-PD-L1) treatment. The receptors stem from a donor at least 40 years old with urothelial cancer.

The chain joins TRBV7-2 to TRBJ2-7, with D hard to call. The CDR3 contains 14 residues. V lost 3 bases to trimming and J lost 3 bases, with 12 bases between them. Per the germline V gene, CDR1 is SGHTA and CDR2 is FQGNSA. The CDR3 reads CASSLGLEGYEQYF. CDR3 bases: TGTGCCAGCAGCTTGGGTCTAGAAGGCTACGAGCAGTACTTC.

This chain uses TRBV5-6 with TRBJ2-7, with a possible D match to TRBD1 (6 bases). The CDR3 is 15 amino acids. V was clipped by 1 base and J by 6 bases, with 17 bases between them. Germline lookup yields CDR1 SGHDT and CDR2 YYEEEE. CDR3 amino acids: CASSLLGHGPREQYF. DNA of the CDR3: TGTGCCAGCAGCTTGTTGGGACATGGACCCCGCGAGCAGTACTTC.

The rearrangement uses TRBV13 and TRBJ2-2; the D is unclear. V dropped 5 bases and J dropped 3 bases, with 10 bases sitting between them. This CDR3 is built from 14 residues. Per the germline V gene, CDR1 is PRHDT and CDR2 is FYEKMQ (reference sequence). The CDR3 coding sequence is TGTGCCAGCAGCCCCCCCTACCACACCGGGGAGCTGTTTTTT. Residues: CASSPPYHTGELFF.

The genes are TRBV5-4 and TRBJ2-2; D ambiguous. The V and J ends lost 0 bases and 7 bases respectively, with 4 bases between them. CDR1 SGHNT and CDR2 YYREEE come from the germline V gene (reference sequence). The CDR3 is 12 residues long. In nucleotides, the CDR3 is TGTGCCAGCAGCTTGGTTAGCGGGGAGCTGTTTTTT. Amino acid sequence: CASSLVSGELFF.

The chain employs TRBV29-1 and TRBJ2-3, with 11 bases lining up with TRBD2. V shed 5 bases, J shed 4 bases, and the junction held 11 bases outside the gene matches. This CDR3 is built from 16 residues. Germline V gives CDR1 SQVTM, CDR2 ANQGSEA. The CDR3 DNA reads TGCAGCGTTCTGGGGCTAGCGGGAGGCTTTGCAGATACGCAGTATTTT. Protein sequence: CSVLGLAGGFADTQYF.

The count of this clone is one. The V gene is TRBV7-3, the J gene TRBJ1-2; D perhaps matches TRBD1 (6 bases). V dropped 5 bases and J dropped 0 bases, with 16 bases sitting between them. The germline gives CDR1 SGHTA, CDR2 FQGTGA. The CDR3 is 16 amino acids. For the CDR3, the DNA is TGTGCCAGCAGCCCATCAGGGGACGGATCTAACTATGGCTACACCTTC. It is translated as CASSPSGDGSNYGYTF.

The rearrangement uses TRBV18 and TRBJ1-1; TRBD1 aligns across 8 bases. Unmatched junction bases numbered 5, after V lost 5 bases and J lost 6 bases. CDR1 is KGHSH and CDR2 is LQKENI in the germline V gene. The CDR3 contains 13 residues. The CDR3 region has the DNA TGTGCCAGCTCATCGGGACAGGCGGCTGAAGCTTTCTTT. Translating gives CASSSGQAAEAFF.

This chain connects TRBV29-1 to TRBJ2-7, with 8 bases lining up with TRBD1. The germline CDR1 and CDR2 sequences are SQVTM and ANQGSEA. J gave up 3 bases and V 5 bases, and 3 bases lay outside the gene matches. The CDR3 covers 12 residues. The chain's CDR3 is CSVRTGNYEQYF. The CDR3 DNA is TGCAGCGTTCGGACAGGGAACTACGAGCAGTACTTC.

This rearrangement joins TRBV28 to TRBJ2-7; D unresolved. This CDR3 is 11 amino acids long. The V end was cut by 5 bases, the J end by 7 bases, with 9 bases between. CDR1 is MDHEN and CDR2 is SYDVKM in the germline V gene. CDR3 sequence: CASSARFEQYF. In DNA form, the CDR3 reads TGTGCCAGCAGTGCGCGATTTGAGCAGTACTTC. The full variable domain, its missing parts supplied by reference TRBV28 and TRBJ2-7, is DVKVTQSSRYLVKRTGEKVFLECVQDMDHENMFWYRQDPGLGLRLIYFSYDVKMKEKGDIPEGYSVSREKKERFSLILESASTNQTSMYLCASSARFEQYFGPGTRLTVT.